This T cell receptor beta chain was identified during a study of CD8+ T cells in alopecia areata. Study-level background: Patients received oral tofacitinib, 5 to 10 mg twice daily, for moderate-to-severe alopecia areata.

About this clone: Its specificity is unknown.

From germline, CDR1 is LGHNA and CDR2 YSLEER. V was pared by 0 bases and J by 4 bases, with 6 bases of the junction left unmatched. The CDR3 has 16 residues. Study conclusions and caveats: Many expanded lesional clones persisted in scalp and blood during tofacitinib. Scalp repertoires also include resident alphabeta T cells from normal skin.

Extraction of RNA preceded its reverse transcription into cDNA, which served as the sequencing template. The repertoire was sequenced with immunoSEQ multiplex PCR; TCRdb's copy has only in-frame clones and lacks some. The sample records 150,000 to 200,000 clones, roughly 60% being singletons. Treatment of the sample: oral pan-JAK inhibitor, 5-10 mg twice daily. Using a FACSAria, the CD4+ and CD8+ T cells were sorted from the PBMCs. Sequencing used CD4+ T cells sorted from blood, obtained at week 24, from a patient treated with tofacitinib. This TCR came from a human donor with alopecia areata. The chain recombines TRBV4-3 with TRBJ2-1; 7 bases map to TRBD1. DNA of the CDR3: TGCGCCAGCAGCCAAGATGGACAGGTGTATTACAATGAGCAGTTCTTC. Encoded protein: CASSQDGQVYYNEQFF.